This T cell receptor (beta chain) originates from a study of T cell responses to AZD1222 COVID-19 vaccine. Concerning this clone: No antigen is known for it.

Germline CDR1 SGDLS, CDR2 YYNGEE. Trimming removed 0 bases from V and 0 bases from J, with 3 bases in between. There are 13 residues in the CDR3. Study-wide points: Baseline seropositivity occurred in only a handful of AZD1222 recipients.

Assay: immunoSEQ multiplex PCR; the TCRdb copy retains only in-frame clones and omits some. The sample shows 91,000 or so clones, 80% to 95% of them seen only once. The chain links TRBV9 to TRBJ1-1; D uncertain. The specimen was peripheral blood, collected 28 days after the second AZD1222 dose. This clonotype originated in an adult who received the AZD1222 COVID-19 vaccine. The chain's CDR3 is CASSVAVNTEAFF. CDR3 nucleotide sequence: TGTGCCAGCAGCGTAGCTGTGAACACTGAAGCTTTCTTT. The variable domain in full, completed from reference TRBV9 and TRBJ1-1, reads DSGVTQTPKHLITATGQRVTLRCSPRSGDLSVYWYQQSLDQGLQFLIQYYNGEERAKGNILERFSAQQFPDLHSELNLSSLELGDSALYFCASSVAVNTEAFFGQGTRLTVV.